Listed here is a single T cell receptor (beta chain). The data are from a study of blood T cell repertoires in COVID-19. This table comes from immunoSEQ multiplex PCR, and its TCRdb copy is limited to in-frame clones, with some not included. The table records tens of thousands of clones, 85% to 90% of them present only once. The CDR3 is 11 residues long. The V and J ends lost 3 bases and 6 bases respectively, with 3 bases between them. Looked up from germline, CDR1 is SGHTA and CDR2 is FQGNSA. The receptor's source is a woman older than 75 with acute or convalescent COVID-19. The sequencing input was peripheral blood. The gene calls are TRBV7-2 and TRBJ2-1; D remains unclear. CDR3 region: CASSLSNEQFF. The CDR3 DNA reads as TGTGCCAGCAGCTTGAGCAATGAGCAGTTCTTC. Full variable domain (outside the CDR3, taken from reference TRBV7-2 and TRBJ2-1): GAGVSQSPSNKVTEKGKDVELRCDPISGHTALYWYRQSLGQGLEFLIYFQGNSAPDKSGLPSDRFSAERTGGSVSTLTIQRTQQEDSAVYLCASSLSNEQFFGPGTRLTVL.